The source of this TCR beta chain is a study of early T cells in non-severe SARS-CoV-2 infection. Each CDR3 protein is one row after TCRdb ran MiXCR on the 5' RACE reads. The top ten clones hold roughly 1.2% of a sample with approximately 70,000 distinct CDR3 sequences, roughly an eighth of them seen once. There are many counts of this clonotype. The CDR3 length is 13 residues. V was shortened by 0 bases and J by 2 bases, with 5 bases between the two germline ends. Germline V CDR1 and CDR2: MNHEY, SMNVEV (reference sequence). This chain connects TRBV27 to TRBJ2-7; D is uncertain. This TCR was sampled from an adult who was a healthcare worker with PCR-confirmed SARS-CoV-2 infection or an uninfected control (not recorded which). Sequenced material: whole blood. The CDR3 loop is CASSLSQAYEQYF. The CDR3 bases are TGTGCCAGCAGTTTATCGCAGGCCTACGAGCAGTACTTC.